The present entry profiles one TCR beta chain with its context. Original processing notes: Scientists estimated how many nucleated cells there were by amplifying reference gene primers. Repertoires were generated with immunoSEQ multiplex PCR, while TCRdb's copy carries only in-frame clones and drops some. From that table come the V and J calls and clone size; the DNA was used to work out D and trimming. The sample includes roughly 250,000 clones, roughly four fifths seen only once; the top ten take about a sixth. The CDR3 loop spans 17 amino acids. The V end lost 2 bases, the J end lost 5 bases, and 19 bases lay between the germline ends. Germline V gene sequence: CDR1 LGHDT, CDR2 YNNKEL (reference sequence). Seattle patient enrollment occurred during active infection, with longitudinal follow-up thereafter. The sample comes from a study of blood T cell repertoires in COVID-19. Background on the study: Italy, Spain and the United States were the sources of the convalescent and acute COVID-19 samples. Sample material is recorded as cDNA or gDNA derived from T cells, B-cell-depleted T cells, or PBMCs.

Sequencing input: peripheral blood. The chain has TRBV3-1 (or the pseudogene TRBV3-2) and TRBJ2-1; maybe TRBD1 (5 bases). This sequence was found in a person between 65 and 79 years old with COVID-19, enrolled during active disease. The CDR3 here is CASSQTNPGAPNNEQFF. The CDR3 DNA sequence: TGTGCCAGCAGCCAAACCAACCCTGGGGCCCCCAACAATGAGCAGTTCTTC.